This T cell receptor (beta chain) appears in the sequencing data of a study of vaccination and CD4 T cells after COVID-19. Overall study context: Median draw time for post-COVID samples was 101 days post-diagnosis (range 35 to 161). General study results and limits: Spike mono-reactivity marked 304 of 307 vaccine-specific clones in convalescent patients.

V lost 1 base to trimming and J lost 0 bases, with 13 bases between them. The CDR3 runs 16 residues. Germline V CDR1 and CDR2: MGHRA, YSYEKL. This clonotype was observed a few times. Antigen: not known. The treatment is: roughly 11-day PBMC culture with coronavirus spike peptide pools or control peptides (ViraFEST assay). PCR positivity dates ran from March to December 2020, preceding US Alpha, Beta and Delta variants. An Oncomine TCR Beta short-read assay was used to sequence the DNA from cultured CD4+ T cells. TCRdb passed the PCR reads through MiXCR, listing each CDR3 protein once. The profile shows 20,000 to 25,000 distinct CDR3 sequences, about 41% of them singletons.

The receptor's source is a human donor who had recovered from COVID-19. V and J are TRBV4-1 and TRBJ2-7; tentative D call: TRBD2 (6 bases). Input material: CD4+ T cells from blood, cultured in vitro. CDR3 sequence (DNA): TGCGCCAGCAGCCAAGTGGCGAGGGGACTCTCCTACGAGCAGTACTTC. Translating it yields CASSQVARGLSYEQYF.